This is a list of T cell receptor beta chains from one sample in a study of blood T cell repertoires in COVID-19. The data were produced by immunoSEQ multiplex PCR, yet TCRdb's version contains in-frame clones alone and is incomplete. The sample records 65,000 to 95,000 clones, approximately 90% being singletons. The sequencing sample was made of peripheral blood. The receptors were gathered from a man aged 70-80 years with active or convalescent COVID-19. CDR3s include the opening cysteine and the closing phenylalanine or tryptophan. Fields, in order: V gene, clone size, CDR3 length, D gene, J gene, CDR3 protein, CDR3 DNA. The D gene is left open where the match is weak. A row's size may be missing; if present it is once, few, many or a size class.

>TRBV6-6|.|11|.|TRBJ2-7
CASSYYGEQYF
TGTGCCAGCAGTTACTACGGCGAGCAGTACTTC
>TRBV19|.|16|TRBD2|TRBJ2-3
CASSLTSGGAVDTQYF
TGTGCCAGTAGTCTCACGAGCGGGGGGGCCGTAGATACGCAGTATTTT
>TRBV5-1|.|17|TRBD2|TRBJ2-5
CASSQGVSGGARETQYF
TGCGCCAGCAGCCAAGGAGTAAGCGGGGGGGCACGAGAGACCCAGTACTTC
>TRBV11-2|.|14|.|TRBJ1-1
CASSLLKREPEAFF
TGTGCCAGCAGCTTACTGAAACGGGAACCCGAAGCTTTCTTT
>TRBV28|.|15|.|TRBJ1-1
CASSSLTDKNTEAFF
TGTGCCAGCAGTTCCTTGACAGACAAGAACACTGAAGCTTTCTTT
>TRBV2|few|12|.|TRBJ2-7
CASTGALTEQYF
TGTGCCAGCACAGGGGCGTTGACCGAGCAGTACTTC
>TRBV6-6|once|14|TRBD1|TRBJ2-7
CASRRLGQGHEQYF
TGTGCCAGCAGGCGCCTGGGACAGGGCCACGAGCAGTACTTC
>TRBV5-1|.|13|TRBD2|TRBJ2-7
CASSRGGPGEQYF
TGCGCCAGCAGCCGGGGAGGGCCCGGGGAGCAGTACTTC
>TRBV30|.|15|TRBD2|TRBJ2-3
CAWSGLASNTDTQYF
TGTGCCTGGAGTGGACTAGCGAGCAACACAGATACGCAGTATTTT
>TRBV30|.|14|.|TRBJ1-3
CAWSVQALRNTIYF
TGTGCCTGGAGTGTTCAGGCCCTAAGAAACACCATATATTTT
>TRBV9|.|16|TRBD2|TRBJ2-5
CASSVVSAGGIETQYF
TGTGCCAGCAGCGTAGTTTCAGCGGGGGGGATAGAGACCCAGTACTTC
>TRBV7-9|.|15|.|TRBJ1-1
CASSFYRDSVTEAFF
TGTGCCAGCAGCTTCTACCGAGATTCCGTCACTGAAGCTTTCTTT
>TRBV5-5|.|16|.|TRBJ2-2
CASTSLNREKHRELFF
TGTGCCAGCACCTCCTTGAACAGGGAGAAACACAGGGAGCTGTTTTTT
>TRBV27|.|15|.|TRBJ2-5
CASSLSHPNQETQYF
TGTGCCAGCAGTTTATCCCACCCTAATCAAGAGACCCAGTACTTC
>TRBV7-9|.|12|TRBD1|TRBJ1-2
CASSMTGDGYTF
TGTGCCAGCAGCATGACAGGGGATGGCTACACCTTC
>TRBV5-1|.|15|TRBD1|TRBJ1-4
CASSLAGTGDEKLFF
TGCGCCAGCAGCTTGGCCGGGACAGGGGACGAAAAACTGTTTTTT
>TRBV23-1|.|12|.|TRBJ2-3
CASTPYTDTQYF
TGCGCCAGCACCCCCTACACAGATACGCAGTATTTT
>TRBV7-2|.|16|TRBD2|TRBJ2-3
CASSLVGRGGTDTQYF
TGTGCCAGCAGCTTAGTTGGGCGGGGGGGCACAGATACGCAGTATTTT
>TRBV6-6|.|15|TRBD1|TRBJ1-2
CASSPGDRDHYGYTF
TGTGCCAGCAGTCCAGGGGACAGGGACCACTATGGCTACACCTTC
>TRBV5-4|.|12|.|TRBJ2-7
CASSPFGYEQYF
TGTGCCAGCAGCCCTTTCGGTTACGAGCAGTACTTC